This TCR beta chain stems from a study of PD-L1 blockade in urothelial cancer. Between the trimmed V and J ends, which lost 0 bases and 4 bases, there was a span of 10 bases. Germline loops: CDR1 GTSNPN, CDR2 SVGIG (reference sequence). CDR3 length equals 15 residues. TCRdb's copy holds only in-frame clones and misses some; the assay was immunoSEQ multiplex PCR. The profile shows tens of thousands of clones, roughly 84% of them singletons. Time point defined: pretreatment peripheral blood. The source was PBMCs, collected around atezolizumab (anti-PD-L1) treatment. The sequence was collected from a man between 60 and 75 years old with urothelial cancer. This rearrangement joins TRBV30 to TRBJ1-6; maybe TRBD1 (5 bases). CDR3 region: CAWSVLGGYNSPLHF. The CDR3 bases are TGTGCCTGGAGTGTACTGGGGGGATATAATTCACCCCTCCACTTT.